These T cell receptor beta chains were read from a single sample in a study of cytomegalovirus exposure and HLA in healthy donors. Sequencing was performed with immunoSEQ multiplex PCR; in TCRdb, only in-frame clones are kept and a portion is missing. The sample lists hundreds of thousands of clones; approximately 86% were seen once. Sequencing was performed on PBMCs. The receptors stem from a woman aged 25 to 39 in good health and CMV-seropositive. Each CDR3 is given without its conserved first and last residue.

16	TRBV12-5	ASGLVLAASGPTGELF
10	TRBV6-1	ASSEARETQY
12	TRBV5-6	ASSLGAGVDGYT
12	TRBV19	ASSIGGGYSEQY
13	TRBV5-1	ASSLFSEVISEQY
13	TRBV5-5	ASSLAGSINTEAF
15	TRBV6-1	ASSGLMPSLAYNEQF
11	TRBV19	ASSMNRAETQY
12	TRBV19	ASKGTGWAGELF
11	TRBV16	ASSQSVRVEAF
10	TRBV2	ATHPGTGELF
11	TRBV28	ASSDGWNGGYT
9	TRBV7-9	ASSVDREAF
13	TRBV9	ASSEGGRSDQPQH
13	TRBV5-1	ASSLGQGARNGYT
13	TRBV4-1	ASSQADRGLDEQY
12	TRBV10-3	AISDEQGYQPQH
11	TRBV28	ASSFTLTGELF
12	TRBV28	ASRPSLSSYEQY
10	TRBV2	ASMGGETEAF
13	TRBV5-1	ASSLDASVSYEQY
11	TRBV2	ASQNRGIETQY
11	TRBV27	ASSLREAYEQY
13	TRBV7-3	ASSLTAANTGELF
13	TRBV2	ASSEGQEAVYGYT
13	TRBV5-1	ASNPSGLAGAEQY
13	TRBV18	ASSRGLAGYNEQF
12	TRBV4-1	ASSQGTSVYEQY
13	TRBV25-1	ASRSGSVGNTEAF
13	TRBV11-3	ASSGKAGGHYEQY
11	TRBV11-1	ASSRGGAVEQF
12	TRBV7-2	ASSLVVSGDTQY
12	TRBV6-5	ASSLDRNTGELF
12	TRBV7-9	ASSFGDRASEQY
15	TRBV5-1	ASSGGQGGFSSYEQY
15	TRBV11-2	ASSIGGTGESNQPQH
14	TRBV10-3	AISDGTSGRPYEQY